One sample yielded the 21 T cell receptor beta chains listed below, sequenced in a study of response to subunit inactivated influenza vaccine. TCRdb passed the RT-PCR reads through MiXCR, listing each CDR3 protein once. The sample shows about 650,000 distinct CDR3 sequences, around 13% of them seen only once. Sequences were derived from PBMCs from blood, sampled less than 15 days before vaccination. The receptors shown here come from a man in his fifties or sixties who received an inactivated influenza vaccine.

The chain is built from TRBV5-1 and TRBJ2-3; D is possibly TRBD2 (6 bases). V was cut by 8 bases and J by 3 bases, with 16 bases left in between. The length of the CDR3 is 14 residues. In germline, CDR1 is SGHRS, CDR2 YFSETQ. For the CDR3, the DNA is TGCGCCAGTGGAGGGCCCCGATCGACAGATACGCAGTATTTT. Amino acid sequence: CASGGPRSTDTQYF.

The J gene is TRBJ1-2, the V gene TRBV20-1; 11 nucleotides line up with TRBD1. Trimming took 3 bases from V and 7 from J; bases not matched to a gene: 10. The germline gives CDR1 DFQATT, CDR2 SNEGSKA (reference sequence). The CDR3 contains 15 residues. The CDR3 loop is CSARARTGGAFGYTF. CDR3 in DNA: TGCAGTGCTAGGGCCCGGACAGGGGGCGCCTTTGGCTACACCTTC.

This rearrangement joins TRBV30 to TRBJ1-5; D unclear. Trimming took 2 bases from V and 3 from J, leaving 11 bases between them. CDR1 is GTSNPN and CDR2 is SVGIG in the germline V gene (reference sequence). The CDR3 covers 14 residues. In DNA, the CDR3 is TGTGCCTGGAGTAAATCGGCCGTCAATCAGCCCCAGCATTTT. As protein: CAWSKSAVNQPQHF.

This clonotype was counted only a few times. This sequence joins TRBV12-3 or TRBV12-4 and TRBJ2-1; 9 bases map to TRBD2. V shed 4 bases and J 7 bases; nucleotides not matched to a gene: 5. The length of the CDR3 is 14 residues. CDR3 sequence (DNA): TGTGCCAGCAGTTCCCGGACTAGCGTAAATGAGCAGTTCTTC. Encoded protein: CASSSRTSVNEQFF.

The V and J genes are TRBV29-1 and TRBJ2-1; TRBD2 agrees at 10 bases. This CDR3 is 14 amino acids long. After removal of 3 bases from V and 2 bases from J, the junction contained 1 base not matched to a gene. Germline assignment: CDR1 SQVTM and CDR2 ANQGSEA. CDR3: CSVELAGAYNEQFF. CDR3 nucleotide sequence: TGCAGCGTTGAGCTAGCGGGAGCCTACAATGAGCAGTTCTTC.

This clonotype was picked up many times. The chain is built from TRBV5-1 and TRBJ2-7; D perhaps matches TRBD1 (6 bases). Trimming took off 4 bases at V and 1 base at J, with 12 bases between the two ends. This CDR3 has 14 amino acids. Germline V CDR1 and CDR2: SGHRS, YFSETQ. The CDR3 reads CASSKTTGSYEQYF. Here the CDR3 DNA reads TGCGCCAGCAGCAAAACCACAGGGTCCTACGAGCAGTACTTC. The complete variable domain, with remaining parts taken from reference TRBV5-1 and TRBJ2-7, reads KAGVTQTPRYLIKTRGQQVTLSCSPISGHRSVSWYQQTPGQGLQFLFEYFSETQRNKGNFPGRFSGRQFSNSRSEMNVSTLELGDSALYLCASSKTTGSYEQYFGPGTRLTVT.

V is TRBV6-2 or TRBV6-3 and J is TRBJ1-5; TRBD1 agrees at 9 bases. Germline trimming cut 0 bases from V and 2 bases from J; bases unmatched to any gene: 8. Germline CDR1 MNHEY, CDR2 SVGEGT. This CDR3 is 18 amino acids long. CDR3 in amino acids: CASSYSAGTGFGNQPQHF. Written as DNA, the CDR3 is TGTGCCAGCAGTTACTCCGCCGGGACAGGGTTTGGCAATCAGCCCCAGCATTTT.

The chain couples TRBV12-3 or TRBV12-4 to TRBJ2-3, with 9 positions matching TRBD2. The CDR3 consists of 15 residues. With V trimmed by 4 bases and J by 6 bases, 8 bases remained unmatched. Written as DNA, the CDR3 is TGTGCCAGCAGTTCGGGACTAGCTGGGTCGGATACGCAGTATTTT. It is translated as CASSSGLAGSDTQYF.

This clonotype was counted ten times or more. The chain couples TRBV12-3 or TRBV12-4 to TRBJ1-1; D uncertain. The V gene lost 8 bases and the J gene lost 3 bases, with 10 bases spanning the gap. This CDR3 is 12 amino acids long. Here the CDR3 DNA reads TGTGCCAGCTCCGAACGGTACACTGAAGCTTTCTTT. Protein sequence: CASSERYTEAFF.

The gene calls are TRBV7-6 and TRBJ2-1, with unresolved D. CDR3 length: 14 amino acids. Germline CDR1 SGHVS, CDR2 FNYEAQ. The V and J ends lost 1 base and 5 bases respectively, with 9 bases between them. The CDR3, as DNA: TGTGCCAGCAGCTTAGAATCAGCCAACAATGAGCAGTTCTTC. This encodes CASSLESANNEQFF.

This clonotype has at least ten counts. This chain connects TRBV18 to TRBJ2-7; a weak D match, TRBD1 (6 bases). Germline V gives CDR1 KGHSH, CDR2 LQKENI. This CDR3 has 14 amino acids. Deletions cut 0 bases from V and 2 bases from J, with 8 bases between. CDR3 nucleotides: TGTGCCAGCTCACCACCGGGGGCAGCCTACGAGCAGTACTTC. Translated, it gives CASSPPGAAYEQYF.

This clonotype was detected many times. The chain is built from TRBV27 and TRBJ2-1; 7 bases align to TRBD2. Trimming at V came to 6 bases and at J to 4 bases, leaving 9 bases not matched to a gene. The germline V gene encodes CDR1 MNHEY and CDR2 SMNVEV (reference sequence). The CDR3 has 15 amino acids. CDR3 DNA sequence: TGTGCCAGCAGGACAATAGCGGGTAATTACAATGAGCAGTTCTTC. Translating it yields CASRTIAGNYNEQFF.

The genes are TRBV6-2 or TRBV6-3 and TRBJ2-1, with TRBD2 matching over 9 bases. The CDR3 length is 13 residues. The V and J ends lost 7 bases and 9 bases, in that order; junction bases with no gene match: 7. Germline-derived CDR1 and CDR2 are MNHEY and SVGEGT. This chain's CDR3 is CASNAGGPGEQFF. The DNA for the CDR3 is TGTGCCAGCAACGCGGGAGGGCCTGGTGAGCAGTTCTTC.

In this sample, this clonotype turned up a few times. The chain joins TRBV6-1 to TRBJ2-2; weak D call: TRBD2 (5 bases). The germline V gene has CDR1 MNHNS and CDR2 SASEGT. Trimming took off 3 bases at V and 5 bases at J, with 10 bases between the two ends. The CDR3 covers 14 residues. The CDR3 region is CASSDRRLTGELFF. CDR3 DNA: TGTGCCAGCAGTGACCGGAGGCTGACCGGGGAGCTGTTTTTT.

This clonotype was recorded many times. The chain links TRBV7-2 to TRBJ2-2, with D perhaps assigned TRBD1 or TRBD2 (5 bases each). V dropped 0 bases and J dropped 0 bases, with 8 bases sitting between them. The CDR3 contains 16 residues. Germline CDR1 and CDR2: SGHTA and FQGNSA. CDR3 sequence (DNA): TGTGCCAGCAGCTTAGCTGTGGGGGCGAACACCGGGGAGCTGTTTTTT. Translating it yields CASSLAVGANTGELFF.

This sequence joins TRBV7-8 and TRBJ2-6; D might be TRBD1 (6 bases). Germline V gene lookup returns CDR1 SGHVS and CDR2 FQNEAQ. This CDR3 is built from 16 residues. Trimming cost V 2 bases and J 4 bases, with 12 bases left between them. The CDR3 here is CASSLNRASGANVLTF. DNA of the CDR3: TGTGCCAGCAGCTTAAACAGGGCCTCAGGGGCCAACGTCCTGACTTTC. Complete variable domain (other parts from reference TRBV7-8 and TRBJ2-6): GAGVSQSPRYKVAKRGQDVALRCDPISGHVSLFWYQQALGQGPEFLTYFQNEAQLDKSGLPSDRFFAERPEGSVSTLKIQRTQQEDSAVYLCASSLNRASGANVLTFGAGSRLTVL.

This chain joins TRBV6-5 and TRBJ2-7, with a tentative D call TRBD1 (8 bases). From germline, CDR1 is MNHEY and CDR2 SVGAGI. The ends were cut back, 0 bases at V and 6 bases at J, with 12 bases in the middle. The CDR3 is made up of 14 amino acids. This chain's CDR3 is CASSYSTGEGEQYF. CDR3 sequence (DNA): TGTGCCAGCAGTTACTCGACAGGGGAGGGCGAGCAGTACTTC.

This clonotype showed up just a few times. CDR3 amino acids: CASSEGVEQYF. The CDR3 DNA reads TGTGCCAGCAGCGAAGGGGTCGAGCAGTACTTC. The chain joins TRBV9 to TRBJ2-7; D possibly corresponds to TRBD1 (5 bases). V shed 3 bases and J shed 6 bases, with 7 bases lying between them. This CDR3 region has 11 residues. From germline, CDR1 is SGDLS and CDR2 YYNGEE.

This clonotype was recorded a few times. This chain joins TRBV29-1 and TRBJ2-7, with 9 bases matching TRBD2. With V trimmed by 1 base and J by 9 bases, 13 bases remained unmatched. Germline V gene sequence: CDR1 SQVTM, CDR2 ANQGSEA. The CDR3 is 15 residues long. The CDR3 sequence is CSVEVSPSGAPGQYF. The CDR3 coding sequence is TGCAGCGTTGAAGTCTCCCCTAGCGGGGCCCCCGGGCAGTACTTC.

V is TRBV5-1 and J is TRBJ1-4; D unclear. Between the trimmed V and J ends, which lost 0 bases and 6 bases, there was a span of 12 bases. The CDR3 is made up of 15 amino acids. Germline CDR1 is SGHRS and CDR2 is YFSETQ. The CDR3 reads CASSLEFGYDEKLFF. CDR3 coding DNA: TGCGCCAGCAGCTTGGAGTTCGGGTATGATGAAAAACTGTTTTTT.

CDR3 protein: CASSLDKWVGTEAFF. The CDR3 DNA reads as TGCGCCAGCAGCCTCGATAAGTGGGTTGGCACTGAAGCTTTCTTT. V gene TRBV4-1 combines with J gene TRBJ1-1; the D is unclear. From germline, CDR1 is MGHRA and CDR2 YSYEKL. Trimming removed 4 bases from V and 4 bases from J, with 16 bases in between. The CDR3 extends over 15 amino acids.